These T cell receptor beta chains were read from a single sample in a study of regulatory T cells in long-lasting Graves disease. TCRdb re-derived calls from the multiplex PCR reads in MiXCR, one entry per CDR3 protein. Here the sample spans 350,000 to 550,000 distinct CDR3 sequences, 15% being singletons. The sample was also linked to a second study, of T cells in Graves' hyperthyroidism and ophthalmopathy.

The input for sequencing was peripheral blood mononuclear cells (PBMCs), taken at new diagnosis, from a patient treated with antithyroid drugs. The receptors were sampled from a woman aged 30 to 39 with Graves disease. Both conserved end residues are part of each CDR3. A D gene is named only where the DNA matches it firmly. Only part of the rows carry a size: once, few, many, or a class if the clone is expanded.

v_gene: TRBV30
d_gene: .
j_gene: TRBJ2-6
abundance: many
CDR3nt: TGTGCCTGGAGCCAGACAGGTTTCTCTGGGGCCAACGTCCTGACTTTC
CDR3aa: CAWSQTGFSGANVLTF

v_gene: TRBV20-1
d_gene: .
j_gene: TRBJ1-5
abundance: .
CDR3nt: TGCAGTGCTAGAGATTCTGGAAGGTCGGGAAATCAGCCCCAGCATTTT
CDR3aa: CSARDSGRSGNQPQHF

v_gene: TRBV5-5
d_gene: TRBD1
j_gene: TRBJ1-1
abundance: many
CDR3nt: TGTGCCAGCAGCCGACAGGGTTTAGTATTCGGCACTGAAGCTTTCTTT
CDR3aa: CASSRQGLVFGTEAFF

v_gene: TRBV9
d_gene: TRBD1
j_gene: TRBJ1-2
abundance: .
CDR3nt: TGTGCCAGCAGCTCTCACCCGCAAGGGGGCGTGGGTGGCTACACCTTC
CDR3aa: CASSSHPQGGVGGYTF

v_gene: TRBV4-2
d_gene: TRBD2
j_gene: TRBJ2-7
abundance: many
CDR3nt: TGTGCCAGCAGCCCTAGCGGGGGAGACTACGAGCAGTACTTC
CDR3aa: CASSPSGGDYEQYF

v_gene: TRBV5-5
d_gene: .
j_gene: TRBJ2-1
abundance: few
CDR3nt: TGTGCCAGCACTATTGAGGGAGCCCCCCGGGTCTTCAATGAGCAGTTCTTC
CDR3aa: CASTIEGAPRVFNEQFF

v_gene: TRBV27
d_gene: TRBD1
j_gene: TRBJ1-5
abundance: many
CDR3nt: TGTGCCAGCAGTTCACGACAGGGGCGACAGCCCCAGCATTTT
CDR3aa: CASSSRQGRQPQHF

v_gene: TRBV28
d_gene: TRBD2
j_gene: TRBJ2-5
abundance: many
CDR3nt: TGTGCCAGCAGGGGGACTAGCGGGCGTAGGGAGACCCAGTACTTC
CDR3aa: CASRGTSGRRETQYF

v_gene: TRBV7-3
d_gene: TRBD1
j_gene: TRBJ2-1
abundance: .
CDR3nt: TGTGCCAGCAGCCCCCGACAGGGTAAGGATGAGCAGTTCTTC
CDR3aa: CASSPRQGKDEQFF

v_gene: TRBV6-2/TRBV6-3
d_gene: .
j_gene: TRBJ2-6
abundance: .
CDR3nt: TGTGCCAGCAGCCCCGACGGGGCTGGGGCCAACGTCCTGACTTTC
CDR3aa: CASSPDGAGANVLTF

v_gene: TRBV20-1
d_gene: .
j_gene: TRBJ1-5
abundance: many
CDR3nt: TGCAGTGCCCATACAGGGTACGATCAGCCCCAGCATTTT
CDR3aa: CSAHTGYDQPQHF

v_gene: TRBV12-3/TRBV12-4
d_gene: TRBD1
j_gene: TRBJ2-3
abundance: many
CDR3nt: TGTGCCAGCAGTTTCAGGACAGGGTCATCAGATACGCAGTATTTT
CDR3aa: CASSFRTGSSDTQYF

v_gene: TRBV11-2
d_gene: .
j_gene: TRBJ1-2
abundance: few
CDR3nt: TGTGCCAGCAGCTCTTGGGGGGCGCTTAAAGGAGGCTACACCTTC
CDR3aa: CASSSWGALKGGYTF

v_gene: TRBV29-1
d_gene: .
j_gene: TRBJ2-7
abundance: few
CDR3nt: TGCAGCGTTGTACGGGAAACTTCCTACGAGCAGTACTTC
CDR3aa: CSVVRETSYEQYF

v_gene: TRBV11-3
d_gene: TRBD2
j_gene: TRBJ2-3
abundance: many
CDR3nt: TGTGCCAGCAGCCCCGGGGGGGGGCCTACAGATACGCAGTATTTT
CDR3aa: CASSPGGGPTDTQYF

v_gene: TRBV11-2
d_gene: .
j_gene: TRBJ2-4
abundance: .
CDR3nt: TGTGCCAGCAGCTTGGGTCAGTTATCGGGAGTCACAGCCAAAAACATTCAGTACTTC
CDR3aa: CASSLGQLSGVTAKNIQYF

v_gene: TRBV4-1
d_gene: TRBD1
j_gene: TRBJ1-2
abundance: many
CDR3nt: TGCGCCAGCAGCTCGGGAACAGGGGGCGCGAGGGGCTACACCTTC
CDR3aa: CASSSGTGGARGYTF

v_gene: TRBV20-1
d_gene: .
j_gene: TRBJ2-2
abundance: few
CDR3nt: TGCAGTGCTAGAGCCGGGGGCGACGGGGAGCTGTTTTTT
CDR3aa: CSARAGGDGELFF

v_gene: TRBV5-1
d_gene: TRBD1
j_gene: TRBJ2-1
abundance: many
CDR3nt: TGCGCCAGCAGCTATGACAGGGGTAGAGGGGGTTCCTACAATGAGCAGTTCTTC
CDR3aa: CASSYDRGRGGSYNEQFF

v_gene: TRBV7-3
d_gene: .
j_gene: TRBJ1-1
abundance: .
CDR3nt: TGTGCCAGCAGCCCAGAGGGCAGAGGCGACGCTTTCTTT
CDR3aa: CASSPEGRGDAFF

v_gene: TRBV7-2
d_gene: TRBD2
j_gene: TRBJ2-1
abundance: .
CDR3nt: TGTGCCAGCAGCTTAATACTAGCGGGAGGGGAGTTCTTC
CDR3aa: CASSLILAGGEFF

v_gene: TRBV25-1
d_gene: TRBD1
j_gene: TRBJ1-1
abundance: .
CDR3nt: TGTGCCAGCAGGAAAAACGTGGCAGGGGGTACTACTGAAGCTTTCTTT
CDR3aa: CASRKNVAGGTTEAFF

v_gene: TRBV7-9
d_gene: .
j_gene: TRBJ1-4
abundance: .
CDR3nt: TGTGCCAGCAGCTCAGGGCCGGGGCAGAGTGAAAAACTGTTTTTT
CDR3aa: CASSSGPGQSEKLFF

v_gene: TRBV9
d_gene: TRBD2
j_gene: TRBJ2-1
abundance: few
CDR3nt: TGTGCCAGCAGCACCACTAGCGGGGGCCCCAATGAGCAGTTCTTC
CDR3aa: CASSTTSGGPNEQFF

v_gene: TRBV5-1
d_gene: .
j_gene: TRBJ1-1
abundance: few
CDR3nt: TGCGCCAGCAGCTTGGCCGTCATGAACACTGAAGCTTTCTTT
CDR3aa: CASSLAVMNTEAFF

v_gene: TRBV20-1
d_gene: .
j_gene: TRBJ1-2
abundance: few
CDR3nt: TGCAGTGCTAGTAGTAACAGGGAGCTACGCTATGGCTACACCTTC
CDR3aa: CSASSNRELRYGYTF

v_gene: TRBV12-3/TRBV12-4
d_gene: .
j_gene: TRBJ1-4
abundance: many
CDR3nt: TGTGCCAGCACCGCAGAGAATGAAAAACTGTTTTTT
CDR3aa: CASTAENEKLFF

v_gene: TRBV2
d_gene: TRBD2
j_gene: TRBJ2-1
abundance: many
CDR3nt: TGTGCCAGCAGTGGGAATCTAGCGGGAGGGGCTGAGCAGTTCTTC
CDR3aa: CASSGNLAGGAEQFF

v_gene: TRBV28
d_gene: .
j_gene: TRBJ2-7
abundance: once
CDR3nt: TGTGCCACCAGTTCCCGGGACTCCAGACGGTACAATGAGCAGTACTTC
CDR3aa: CATSSRDSRRYNEQYF

v_gene: TRBV25-1
d_gene: .
j_gene: TRBJ2-1
abundance: many
CDR3nt: TGTGCCAGCAGTGGGGGTAGGCGGCAGTTCTTC
CDR3aa: CASSGGRRQFF

v_gene: TRBV2
d_gene: TRBD1
j_gene: TRBJ1-1
abundance: many
CDR3nt: TGTGCCAGCAGTGATCAGGGGGCCACTGAAGCTTTCTTT
CDR3aa: CASSDQGATEAFF

v_gene: TRBV7-9
d_gene: .
j_gene: TRBJ1-4
abundance: few
CDR3nt: TGTGCCAGCAGCCCTACGGGGGCGCCTAATGAAAAACTGTTTTTT
CDR3aa: CASSPTGAPNEKLFF

v_gene: TRBV6-1
d_gene: .
j_gene: TRBJ2-7
abundance: .
CDR3nt: TGTGCCAGCGGCCCTCAGGGGTCCACTTGGGAGCAGTACTTC
CDR3aa: CASGPQGSTWEQYF

v_gene: TRBV10-3
d_gene: .
j_gene: TRBJ2-3
abundance: .
CDR3nt: TGTGCCATCAGTGGGGACACAGATACGCAGTATTTT
CDR3aa: CAISGDTDTQYF

v_gene: TRBV7-9
d_gene: TRBD1
j_gene: TRBJ2-7
abundance: .
CDR3nt: TGTGCCAGCGCTCCCTTGGGACAGGGGAGCTCCTACGAGCAGTACTTC
CDR3aa: CASAPLGQGSSYEQYF

v_gene: TRBV10-2
d_gene: .
j_gene: TRBJ2-1
abundance: .
CDR3nt: TGCGCCAGCAGGGACTGGCAGGATTCCTACAATGAGCAGTTCTTC
CDR3aa: CASRDWQDSYNEQFF

v_gene: TRBV11-1
d_gene: .
j_gene: TRBJ2-1
abundance: many
CDR3nt: TGTGCCAGCAGCTTAGGGTACAGGAGCTCCTACAATGAGCAGTTCTTC
CDR3aa: CASSLGYRSSYNEQFF

v_gene: TRBV5-1
d_gene: TRBD2
j_gene: TRBJ2-1
abundance: many
CDR3nt: TGCGCCAGCAGCCGAGGGACTAGCGGGAGATGGGACAATGAGCAGTTCTTC
CDR3aa: CASSRGTSGRWDNEQFF